These T cell receptor beta chains were read from a single sample in a study of molecular identifiers for immune sequencing clone quantification. Each CDR3 protein gets one entry after TCRdb re-called the PCR reads with MiXCR. The sample shows about 510,000 distinct CDR3 sequences, 20% to 25% of them seen only once. The sequencing sample was made of naive CD8+ T cells from blood, with Jurkat cell RNA spiked in. These receptors were obtained from a human donor in good health. Some libraries in this study had Jurkat cell RNA spiked in. Each CDR3 is given with its conserved first and last residue. Each record gives: V gene, J gene, CDR3 protein.

TRBV19	TRBJ1-5	CASSMWGQPQHF
TRBV18	TRBJ2-2	CASSPVGTGGIGELFF
TRBV20-1	TRBJ1-1	CSARDSRGLNTEAFF
TRBV4-3	TRBJ2-1	CASSQGGLDNEQFF
TRBV3-1	TRBJ1-1	CASSPTGVMTEAFF
TRBV7-9	TRBJ2-2	CANQSVEGDGTGELFF
TRBV6-1	TRBJ1-4	CASSWTTNEKLFF
TRBV7-9	TRBJ1-2	CASSLGAAGNYGYTF
TRBV11-2	TRBJ1-1	CASSLEGQGYTEAFF
TRBV4-3	TRBJ2-7	CASSQEAGLFYEQYF
TRBV6-6	TRBJ2-7	CASSPSLSEQYF
TRBV12-3/TRBV12-4	TRBJ2-3	CASSSTSGDTDTQYF
TRBV13	TRBJ2-3	CASSLRYDTQYF
TRBV14	TRBJ2-7	CASSRTGTRQYF
TRBV10-3	TRBJ2-3	CATTSGTSGTDTQYF
TRBV19	TRBJ2-1	CASSMTGMVNEQFF
TRBV2	TRBJ2-3	CASSEAGDLDTQYF
TRBV9	TRBJ2-7	CASSANLGGTREQYF
TRBV27	TRBJ2-7	CASSLYAGAVEQYF
TRBV20-1	TRBJ2-1	CSARDRGGGADNEQFF
TRBV11-2	TRBJ2-5	CASSLGGTGFQETQYF
TRBV2	TRBJ1-5	CASSSGGMGNQPQHF
TRBV7-9	TRBJ2-5	CASSLVGLGVETQYF
TRBV5-1	TRBJ2-7	CASSFLAGAHEQYF
TRBV7-9	TRBJ1-5	CASSRTTGIVQPQHF
TRBV20-1	TRBJ2-2	CSARPGTGELFF
TRBV7-9	TRBJ1-2	CASSLSGQGARGYTF
TRBV4-3	TRBJ2-1	CASSQGTAYYNEQFF